This T cell receptor (beta chain) is from a study of a mutant IDH1 vaccine in newly diagnosed glioma. The wider study: Patients, over weeks 1, 3, 5, 7, 11, 15, 19 and 23, received a total of eight vaccinations. It was radiotherapy, temozolomide, or both that patients received previously, with most receiving both.

Time point defined: week 11, during vaccination. Vaccination used 300 ug of mutant IDH1 20-mer peptide per dose, with topical imiquimod. Every donor had a new WHO grade 3 or 4 astrocytoma that was IDH1-mutant, with loss of nuclear ATRX. Assay used: immunoSEQ multiplex PCR; TCRdb lists only in-frame clones, some missing. The table has about 120,000 clones, about four fifths seen once. Note on this clone: Its antigen is not identified.

The sequencing used PBMCs, collected from a glioma patient whose treatment included an IDH1 peptide vaccine. The TCR comes from a man between 40 and 49 years old with glioma.

As DNA, the CDR3 is TGTGCCAGCAGTGAATGGGGTGATGCTAAGAGAACCCAGTACTTC. This translates into CASSEWGDAKRTQYF. This chain links TRBV2 with TRBJ2-5; D is ambiguous. This CDR3 has 15 residues. Germline V gene data show CDR1 as SNHLY and CDR2 as FYNNEI. Trimming took off 2 bases at V and 8 bases at J, with 18 bases between the two ends.